This entry describes one T cell receptor (beta chain). Its antigen is not identified. This specimen belongs to a study of identical twins. Study results and caveats: Whereas memory repertoires showed no such difference, abundant cord blood beta clonotypes carried fewer insertions. Twins shared out-of-frame alpha sequences with excess low generation probability.

With 0 bases removed from V and 5 bases from J, the gap between germline ends came to 11 bases. This CDR3 comprises 14 residues. Germline V gene lookup returns CDR1 SGDLS and CDR2 YYNGEE. Using its own MiXCR run on the 5' RACE reads, TCRdb lists one record per CDR3 protein. The sample includes about 220,000 distinct CDR3 sequences, less than 10% seen only once; the top ten take roughly 5%. The sequenced sample consisted of memory (CD45RO+) T cells sorted from blood. This receptor was taken from a woman between 18 and 30 years old in good health. The V call is TRBV9, the J call TRBJ2-5; D call uncertain. CDR3 nucleotides: TGTGCCAGCAGCGTAGAGATGAGACCCGAGACCCAGTACTTC. It specifies CASSVEMRPETQYF. The full variable domain, with the rest looked up from reference TRBV9 and TRBJ2-5, is DSGVTQTPKHLITATGQRVTLRCSPRSGDLSVYWYQQSLDQGLQFLIQYYNGEERAKGNILERFSAQQFPDLHSELNLSSLELGDSALYFCASSVEMRPETQYFGPGTRLLVL.